This record concerns one T cell receptor (beta chain) sequence. What it recognizes is unknown. Trimming at V came to 2 bases and at J to 2 bases, leaving 4 bases not matched to a gene. The germline CDR1 and CDR2 sequences are SGHRS and YFSETQ. The CDR3 is made up of 15 amino acids. The data derive from a study of OX40 agonist ivuxolimab in advanced cancers. General study results and limits: In the expanded peripheral T cells, antigen specificity was never determined.

This table comes from immunoSEQ multiplex PCR, and its TCRdb copy is limited to in-frame clones, with some not included. The table has about 60,000 clones, approximately 86% seen once. The chain has TRBV5-1 and TRBJ2-7; 10 bases are a match to TRBD1. Here the sequenced sample was CD4+ or CD8+ T cells sorted from blood, taken in a trial of the OX40 agonist ivuxolimab. This TCR derives from an adult with an advanced solid tumor such as melanoma, head and neck, liver or kidney cancer. The CDR3 DNA follows: TGCGCCAGCAGCTTAAGACAGGGGGCTACCTACGAGCAGTACTTC. It codes for CASSLRQGATYEQYF.